The clone carrying this TCR beta chain was seen a single time. Its antigen is unidentified. The germline CDR1 and CDR2 sequences are MNHEY and SMNVEV (reference sequence). The CDR3 is made up of 18 amino acids. Losses at the gene ends were 2 bases for V and 3 bases for J; bases not matched to a gene: 14. This record comes from a study of CD8 T cells in Susac syndrome. Study-level findings and limits: The relatively small number of individuals in the TCR sequencing and HLA analysis was acknowledged by the study.

The multiple sclerosis controls consisted of treatment-naive patients with relapsing-remitting disease, either stable or active. Bulk CD8+ and CD4+ cells came from magnetic negative isolation; CD8+ TEMRA by FACS. Random-hexamer reverse transcription was applied to about 0.45 to 1 ug RNA. The CDR3 of TCR beta was amplified by immunoSEQ multiplex PCR across 54 Vbeta and 13 Jbeta. TCRdb ran MiXCR on the immunoSEQ multiplex PCR reads and lists one entry per CDR3 protein. The top ten hold about 0.088% of the sample, which has 230,000 or so distinct CDR3 sequences, 95% seen once. Sequenced: CD4+ T cells from PBMCs. The chain joins TRBV27 to TRBJ1-2; 8 bases match TRBD1. The sequence came from a human donor with multiple sclerosis. The CDR3 DNA reads as TGTGCCAGCAGTTTAGCGGCCCAGGGGGCGCAAAGAGACTATGGCTACACCTTC. It codes for CASSLAAQGAQRDYGYTF.